Following are 12 T cell receptor beta chains from one sample sequenced in a study of preoperative IRX-2 immunotherapy in early breast cancer. Only in-frame clones appear in the TCRdb table, and some are missing; sequencing was by immunoSEQ multiplex PCR. Of around 24,000 clones in the sample, around 79% were seen once. The sample's treatment: preoperative locoregional IRX-2 cytokine immunotherapy. The material was lymph node tissue, obtained after IRX-2 immunotherapy. Receptors were obtained from a human donor with breast cancer.

The chain joins TRBV18 to TRBJ2-5, with D unresolved. Germline CDR1 is KGHSH and CDR2 is LQKENI. V was cut by 0 bases and J by 2 bases, with 7 bases left in between. This CDR3 has 14 amino acids. Written as DNA, the CDR3 is TGTGCCAGCTCACCACCCGTCAGTCAAGAGACCCAGTACTTC. This translates into CASSPPVSQETQYF.

In DNA form, the CDR3 reads TGTGCCAGCAGACGGGACAGGATGAGGGAGCAGTACTTC. Amino acids: CASRRDRMREQYF. The chain recombines TRBV6-8 with TRBJ2-7; 8 nucleotides align to TRBD1. The length of the CDR3 is 13 residues. Per the germline V gene, CDR1 is MNHGY and CDR2 is SAAAGT. The J segment lost 7 bases and the V segment lost 6 bases, leaving 8 bases of the junction unmatched.

The chain couples TRBV6-8 to TRBJ1-4; no reliable D call. Trimming left V 6 bases short and J 7 bases short, with 12 bases between. The germline gives CDR1 MNHGY, CDR2 SAAAGT. The CDR3 contains 13 residues. In DNA form, the CDR3 reads TGTGCCAGCAGACCTCTCAATCTTGAAAAACTGTTTTTT. Residues: CASRPLNLEKLFF.

This clone was observed a handful of times. The J gene is TRBJ2-5, the V gene TRBV6-8; 7 bases match TRBD1. The CDR3 loop spans 16 amino acids. J gave up 1 base and V 5 bases, and 10 bases lay outside the gene matches. Germline values: CDR1 MNHGY, CDR2 SAAAGT. The CDR3 spells CASSQFFRDSQETQYF. The CDR3 DNA reads TGTGCCAGCAGTCAATTTTTTCGGGACAGCCAAGAGACCCAGTACTTC.

This clone was counted a single time. The genes are TRBV6-8 and TRBJ2-7, with D possibly being TRBD2 (6 bases). Trimming stripped 7 bases from V and 0 bases from J, with 7 bases between. The germline CDR1 and CDR2 sequences are MNHGY and SAAAGT. This CDR3 has 12 amino acids. CDR3 protein: CASKDYSYEQYF. DNA for the CDR3: TGTGCCAGCAAGGACTACTCCTACGAGCAGTACTTC.

The rearrangement links TRBV6-8 to TRBJ1-2, with TRBD1 as a possible D gene (5 bases). The CDR3 has 20 residues. Per germline, CDR1 MNHGY and CDR2 SAAAGT. V gave up 0 bases and J gave up 0 bases, with 23 bases separating them. The CDR3 bases are TGTGCCAGCAGTTACTCGAGAGCGCCCGGGACGGTAACAACTAACTATGGCTACACCTTC. Translation: CASSYSRAPGTVTTNYGYTF.

The V gene is TRBV6-8, the J gene TRBJ1-2; D is unresolved. Trimming took 2 bases from V and 6 from J, leaving 13 bases between them. Germline V gives CDR1 MNHGY, CDR2 SAAAGT. This CDR3 has 14 residues. CDR3 sequence: CASSYQGRSDGYTF. CDR3 DNA: TGTGCCAGCAGTTACCAAGGGAGGTCTGATGGCTACACCTTC.

The rearrangement joins TRBV6-8 to TRBJ2-1; 7 positions agree with TRBD1. Germline CDR1 MNHGY, CDR2 SAAAGT. With V trimmed by 4 bases and J by 4 bases, 4 bases remained unmatched. This CDR3 contains 14 residues. The DNA for the CDR3 is TGTGCCAGCAGTTCCCCGGGACAGTACAATGAGCAGTTCTTC. It translates to CASSSPGQYNEQFF.

J is TRBJ2-5 and V is TRBV28, with D perhaps matching TRBD1 or TRBD2 (6 bases each). CDR3 length: 15 amino acids. V lost 5 bases, J lost 5 bases, and 18 bases lay in between. Germline lookup yields CDR1 MDHEN and CDR2 SYDVKM. CDR3: CASSLRPGAKETQYF. CDR3 DNA sequence: TGTGCCAGCAGTCTGAGGCCGGGGGCGAAGGAGACCCAGTACTTC.

The chain combines TRBV5-3 with TRBJ2-7; 9 bases are shared with TRBD2. TRBV5-3 is an ORF; its function is uncertain. The length of the CDR3 is 15 residues. J lost 6 bases, V lost 0 bases, and 7 bases had no gene match. The CDR3 region is CARSLDPSGRREQYF. DNA for the CDR3: TGTGCCAGAAGCTTGGACCCCAGCGGGAGGCGCGAGCAGTACTTC.

The genes are TRBV6-4 and TRBJ1-2; the D is unclear. Germline-derived CDR1 and CDR2 are MRHNA and SNTAGT. Trimming took off 5 bases at V and 6 bases at J, with 7 bases between the two ends. The CDR3 spans 11 residues. The CDR3 loop reads CASSSLNGYTF. In nucleotides, the CDR3 is TGTGCCAGCAGTTCCCTCAATGGCTACACCTTC.

The genes are TRBV6-8 and TRBJ2-1, with TRBD2 matching 9 bases. The J segment lost 9 bases and the V segment lost 7 bases, leaving 4 bases of the junction unmatched. The CDR3 sequence is 12 residues long. CDR1 is MNHGY and CDR2 is SAAAGT in the germline V gene. CDR3 loop: CASTVAGVEQFF. For the CDR3, the DNA is TGTGCCAGCACTGTAGCGGGAGTTGAGCAGTTCTTC.